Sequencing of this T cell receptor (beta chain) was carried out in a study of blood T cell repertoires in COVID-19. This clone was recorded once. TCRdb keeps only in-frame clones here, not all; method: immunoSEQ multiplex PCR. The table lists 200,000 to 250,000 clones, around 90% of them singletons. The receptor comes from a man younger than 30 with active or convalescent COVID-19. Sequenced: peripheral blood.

The CDR3, as DNA: TGTGCCAGCAGCTTAAGACAGGGAGGATTGGATACGCAGTATTTT. Translating gives CASSLRQGGLDTQYF. The chain has TRBV7-8 and TRBJ2-3; TRBD1 might be the D (7 bases). The CDR3 spans 15 residues. CDR1 and CDR2 (germline): SGHVS, FQNEAQ. Trimming shortened V by 2 bases and J by 6 bases, and 15 bases separated the two germline ends.